Described below is a single T cell receptor (beta chain) sequence and its context. Measured with immunoSEQ multiplex PCR; TCRdb has only the in-frame clones, and not every one. The sample shows 40,000 to 50,000 clones, roughly 96% of them seen only once. The record originates from a study of T cells in tuberculosis. There are 12 residues in the CDR3. Trimming stripped 3 bases from V and 0 bases from J, with 6 bases between. From germline, CDR1 is GTSNPN and CDR2 SVGIG (reference sequence). The receptor comes from a donor between 10 and 35 years old with latent tuberculosis or without tuberculosis infection. The chain uses TRBV30 and TRBJ2-7, with D tentatively TRBD2 (5 bases). What was sequenced was PBMCs. CDR3 sequence: CAWSTSSYEQYF. The CDR3 DNA reads as TGTGCCTGGAGCACTAGCTCCTACGAGCAGTACTTC.